The 25 T cell receptor beta chains below come from one sample, sequenced in a study of T-cell reconstitution after alpha-beta-depleted transplantation in children. Library preparation (for TCRbeta) was performed with unique molecular identifiers. Using its own MiXCR run on the PCR reads, TCRdb lists one record per CDR3 protein. Among about 1,000,000 distinct CDR3 sequences listed, 25% to 35% were seen once. Specimen: PBMCs, mostly from graft donor cells, collected 360 days after TCRalphabeta/CD19-depleted stem cell transplant. These receptor sequences come from a boy under two years old who had a stem cell transplant for SCID, so the T cells may come from the graft donor.

V and J are TRBV12-3 or TRBV12-4 and TRBJ2-1, with 11 nucleotides matching TRBD2. V was pared by 5 bases and J by 7 bases, with 7 bases of the junction left unmatched. This CDR3 has 15 amino acids. Here the CDR3 reads CASSGLAGPLNEQFF. The CDR3 nucleotides read TGTGCCAGCAGTGGACTAGCGGGTCCCTTGAATGAGCAGTTCTTC.

This clonotype was detected a few times. The chain has TRBV20-1 and TRBJ2-6, with D hard to call. The CDR3 is 14 residues long. With 1 base removed from V and 1 base from J, the gap between germline ends came to 5 bases. The V gene's germline CDR1 is DFQATT and CDR2 SNEGSKA (reference sequence). Written as DNA, the CDR3 is TGCAGTGCTAGAGTTCCTTCTGGGGCCAACGTCCTGACTTTC. This gives the protein CSARVPSGANVLTF.

CDR3 sequence reads: CASSGGDWGDYEQYF. Written as DNA, the CDR3 is TGTGCCAGCAGCGGTGGGGACTGGGGAGACTACGAGCAGTACTTC. J is TRBJ2-7 and V is TRBV7-9, with D perhaps TRBD2 (6 bases). CDR1 SEHNR and CDR2 FQNEAQ come from the germline V gene (reference sequence). The CDR3 loop spans 15 amino acids. The germline V and J ends were trimmed by 5 bases and 3 bases, with 17 bases remaining between them.

This clonotype has more than one count but fewer than ten. This chain links TRBV7-8 with TRBJ2-5; unclear D gene. The V end was cut by 1 base, the J end by 5 bases, with 11 bases between. The CDR3 is 14 residues long. Per the germline V gene, CDR1 is SGHVS and CDR2 is FQNEAQ. The CDR3 loop reads CASSLGASPETQYF. In DNA form, the CDR3 reads TGTGCCAGCAGCTTAGGGGCTAGTCCCGAGACCCAGTACTTC.

The chain is built from TRBV19 and TRBJ2-3; 8 bases are a match to TRBD1. The CDR3 contains 15 residues. J was trimmed by 5 bases and V by 7 bases; bases with no gene match: 11. Germline V gene data show CDR1 as LNHDA and CDR2 as SQIVND (reference sequence). CDR3 loop: CASTPDRGRGDTQYF. CDR3 nucleotide sequence: TGTGCCAGTACCCCAGACAGGGGAAGGGGAGATACGCAGTATTTT. Full variable domain (remainder filled in from reference TRBV19 and TRBJ2-3): DGGITQSPKYLFRKEGQNVTLSCEQNLNHDAMYWYRQDPGQGLRLIYYSQIVNDFQKGDIAEGYSVSREKKESFPLTVTSAQKNPTAFYLCASTPDRGRGDTQYFGPGTRLTVL.

The chain recombines TRBV9 with TRBJ2-1; D may correspond to TRBD1 or TRBD2 (5 bases each). Trimming took off 4 bases at V and 8 bases at J, with 19 bases between the two ends. Germline V gives CDR1 SGDLS, CDR2 YYNGEE. The CDR3 length is 15 residues. CDR3 bases: TGTGCCAGCAGCCGGGTGGGGACCAATGGGGATGAGCAGTTCTTC. Protein sequence: CASSRVGTNGDEQFF.

The gene calls are TRBV29-1 and TRBJ2-3; 10 bases align to TRBD2. The CDR3 length is 15 residues. Germline assignment: CDR1 SQVTM and CDR2 ANQGSEA. The trim removed 6 bases at V and 3 bases at J, leaving 9 bases unmatched. CDR3 protein: CSVAQTSGVTDTQYF. DNA of the CDR3: TGCAGCGTCGCCCAAACTAGCGGGGTGACAGATACGCAGTATTTT.

The chain has TRBV12-3 or TRBV12-4 and TRBJ1-1; D is perhaps TRBD1 (6 bases). CDR3 size: 15 residues. The V gene lost 5 bases and the J gene lost 0 bases, with 13 bases spanning the gap. CDR3 amino acids: CASSPKGQMNTEAFF. The DNA of the CDR3 is TGTGCCAGCAGTCCTAAAGGACAGATGAACACTGAAGCTTTCTTT.

The J gene is TRBJ2-5, the V gene TRBV29-1, with 7 positions matching TRBD2. This CDR3 contains 13 residues. J lost 3 bases, V lost 3 bases, and 4 bases had no gene match. Per germline, CDR1 SQVTM and CDR2 ANQGSEA. The CDR3 DNA reads TGCAGCGTTGATCGGGGGGTGAAAGAGACCCAGTACTTC. It specifies CSVDRGVKETQYF.

The chain carries TRBV15 and TRBJ1-5; 7 nucleotides agree with TRBD1. J lost 2 bases, V lost 6 bases, and 10 bases had no gene match. CDR1 LNHNV and CDR2 YYDKDF come from the germline V gene (reference sequence). This CDR3 spans 16 amino acids. CDR3 amino acids: CATSKDTGVRNQPQHF. The CDR3 DNA is TGTGCCACCAGTAAGGACACAGGGGTTCGCAATCAGCCCCAGCATTTT.

This chain connects TRBV5-1 to TRBJ2-4, with 8 bases identical to TRBD1. Per germline, CDR1 SGHRS and CDR2 YFSETQ. V trimming: 0 bases; J trimming: 3 bases; junction bases outside the gene matches: 5. The CDR3 is 16 amino acids. CDR3 protein: CASSLDRGDGKNIQYF. The CDR3 nucleotides read TGCGCCAGCAGCTTGGACAGGGGGGATGGCAAAAACATTCAGTACTTC.

The chain uses TRBV7-9 and TRBJ2-4, with D perhaps matching TRBD1 (5 bases). Germline V gene sequence: CDR1 SEHNR, CDR2 FQNEAQ (reference sequence). This CDR3 region has 17 residues. V was pared by 0 bases and J by 1 base, with 13 bases between. CDR3 in DNA: TGTGCCAGCAGCTTAGCGATATCCAGGGATGCCAAAAACATTCAGTACTTC. Translated: CASSLAISRDAKNIQYF. The full variable domain, rest sourced from reference TRBV7-9 and TRBJ2-4, is DTGVSQNPRHKITKRGQNVTFRCDPISEHNRLYWYRQTLGQGPEFLTYFQNEAQLEKSRLLSDRFSAERPKGSFSTLEIQRTEQGDSAMYLCASSLAISRDAKNIQYFGAGTRLSVL.

The rearrangement joins TRBV28 to TRBJ2-1, with 7 bases that match TRBD2. Trimming cost V 6 bases and J 4 bases; bases outside gene matches: 9. This CDR3 is built from 15 residues. Germline V lookup: CDR1 MDHEN, CDR2 SYDVKM. For the CDR3, the DNA is TGTGCCAGCAGGGGGGGGACGGTCAATTACAATGAGCAGTTCTTC. It specifies CASRGGTVNYNEQFF.

The sample holds a few counts of this clonotype. The chain recombines TRBV15 with TRBJ2-7, with 8 positions matching TRBD1. Unmatched junction bases numbered 4, after V lost 5 bases and J lost 4 bases. CDR3 length: 13 residues. CDR1 LNHNV and CDR2 YYDKDF come from the germline V gene (reference sequence). The CDR3 coding sequence is TGTGCCACCAGCCCAGGGGGCCCGTACGAGCAGTACTTC. Protein product: CATSPGGPYEQYF.

The chain combines TRBV5-1 with TRBJ2-3, with 11 nucleotides matching TRBD2. Germline V gene lookup returns CDR1 SGHRS and CDR2 YFSETQ. The CDR3 sequence is 16 residues long. Trimming took 4 bases from V and 3 from J; bases not matched to a gene: 7. CDR3 nucleotides: TGCGCCAGCAGCCCAGCTAGCGGGGGGCTTACAGATACGCAGTATTTT. This codes for CASSPASGGLTDTQYF.

The chain has TRBV4-1 and TRBJ2-7; 9 nucleotides align to TRBD2. This CDR3 contains 16 residues. Germline CDR1 reads MGHRA; CDR2 reads YSYEKL. V shed 3 bases and J 4 bases; nucleotides not matched to a gene: 10. This CDR3 is CASSQALSGGRYEQYF. CDR3 bases: TGCGCCAGCAGCCAGGCCCTGAGCGGGGGGAGGTACGAGCAGTACTTC.

This clonotype was found a few times. The chain has TRBV29-1 and TRBJ2-1, with TRBD2 matching 8 bases. The V gene end was trimmed by 3 bases and the J gene end by 2 bases; junction bases not matched to a gene: 0. The length of the CDR3 is 13 residues. Germline assignment: CDR1 SQVTM and CDR2 ANQGSEA. DNA for the CDR3: TGCAGCGTTGAGCGGGGGGCCTACAATGAGCAGTTCTTC. Amino acids: CSVERGAYNEQFF.

In this sample, this clonotype turned up a few times. V usage is TRBV12-3 or TRBV12-4 and J usage is TRBJ1-2; 8 bases align to TRBD1. V lost 3 bases, J lost 7 bases, and 4 bases stayed unmatched. CDR3 size: 13 residues. The CDR3 DNA sequence: TGTGCCAGCAGTTTGGACAGGGTTGGTGGCTACACCTTC. It encodes CASSLDRVGGYTF.

The gene calls are TRBV12-3 or TRBV12-4 and TRBJ2-2; TRBD1 is a possible D gene (6 bases). The CDR3 is 19 amino acids. V was cut by 5 bases and J by 2 bases, with 24 bases left in between. The CDR3 is CASSPSLGRDRINTGELFF. Written as DNA, the CDR3 is TGTGCCAGCAGTCCCTCCCTGGGTCGAGACAGGATAAACACCGGGGAGCTGTTTTTT.

The chain has TRBV7-2 and TRBJ1-1; 7 bases fit TRBD1. V was clipped by 5 bases and J by 4 bases; unmatched bases: 13. CDR1 is SGHTA, CDR2 FQGNSA, per germline. The CDR3 totals 16 residues. This chain's CDR3 is CASSPRGLRGPTEAFF. In nucleotides, the CDR3 is TGTGCCAGCAGCCCAAGGGGTCTTAGGGGGCCCACTGAAGCTTTCTTT.

The chain couples TRBV12-3 or TRBV12-4 to TRBJ2-1; 7 bases are a match to TRBD2. The V and J ends lost 5 bases and 13 bases, in that order; junction bases with no gene match: 8. This CDR3 has 12 residues. The CDR3 DNA reads as TGTGCCAGCAGTAGCCCTACGGGACTACAGTTCTTC. This sequence encodes CASSSPTGLQFF.

This clonotype was picked up a small number of times. J is TRBJ1-2 and V is TRBV28; D remains ambiguous. In germline, CDR1 is MDHEN, CDR2 SYDVKM. CDR3 length equals 14 residues. V dropped 5 bases and J dropped 4 bases, with 14 bases sitting between them. The CDR3 loop reads CASSIKAPPYGYTF. CDR3 bases: TGTGCCAGCAGTATCAAGGCACCCCCCTATGGCTACACCTTC.

This chain uses TRBV2 with TRBJ1-2, with D maybe TRBD1 (5 bases). This CDR3 contains 16 residues. The germline gives CDR1 SNHLY, CDR2 FYNNEI. Trimming took off 2 bases at V and 5 bases at J, with 18 bases between the two ends. For the CDR3, the DNA is TGTGCCAGCAGTGAACATCGAGGGACCCAGTGGTATGGCTACACCTTC. As protein: CASSEHRGTQWYGYTF.

The rearrangement joins TRBV7-2 to TRBJ2-1, with D tentatively TRBD2 (7 bases). The ends were cut back, 5 bases at V and 4 bases at J, with 18 bases in the middle. Germline assignment: CDR1 SGHTA and CDR2 FQGNSA. The CDR3 length is 16 residues. The CDR3 loop is CASSPLGRGGYNEQFF. CDR3 coding DNA: TGTGCCAGCAGCCCCCTGGGGAGGGGGGGTTACAATGAGCAGTTCTTC.

The genes are TRBV12-3 or TRBV12-4 and TRBJ2-5; 7 bases match TRBD1. J lost 1 base, V lost 3 bases, and 5 bases had no gene match. The CDR3 is made up of 15 amino acids. CDR3 sequence (DNA): TGTGCCAGCAGTTTTCCTTGGGACAGCCAAGAGACCCAGTACTTC. Its protein product is CASSFPWDSQETQYF.